The TCR beta chain under discussion was sequenced for a study of blood T cell repertoires in COVID-19. Turning to the study itself: T cells, B-cell-depleted T cells, or PBMCs provided the cDNA or gDNA that served as material.

Germline CDR1 and CDR2: SGHTA and FQGNSA. The germline V and J ends were trimmed by 5 bases and 0 bases, with 5 bases remaining between them. The CDR3 is made up of 13 amino acids. Clones were sequenced by immunoSEQ multiplex PCR, and TCRdb holds only the in-frame ones, with some missing. Counted here are hundreds of thousands of clones, 82% occurring once; the ten biggest clones make up around 4.7%. This clonotype originated in a woman in her seventies with acute or convalescent COVID-19. This rearrangement joins TRBV7-2 to TRBJ2-1, with D hard to call. The sequenced material came from peripheral blood. The CDR3 nucleotides read TGTGCCAGCAGCCCCATCTCCTACAATGAGCAGTTCTTC. Protein product: CASSPISYNEQFF.